A single sample is the source of the 7 T cell receptor beta chains below, sequenced in a study of blood T cell repertoires in COVID-19. Assay: immunoSEQ multiplex PCR; the TCRdb copy retains only in-frame clones and omits some. This repertoire shows over 250,000 clones, 80% to 85% found once; its top ten account for 4.5% to 6%. The sample comprised PBMCs or T cells enriched from blood (not recorded which). These receptors were collected from a man aged 40-50 years who had been exposed to COVID-19.

The chain combines TRBV30 with TRBJ2-3; D is perhaps TRBD2 (6 bases). The germline V gene encodes CDR1 GTSNPN and CDR2 SVGIG (reference sequence). CDR3 length: 15 residues. V gave up 3 bases and J gave up 5 bases, with 18 bases separating them. DNA for the CDR3: TGTGCCTGGAGCTTTGTCGGGGGTTTGGTAGATACGCAGTATTTT. Protein: CAWSFVGGLVDTQYF.

This clone was seen only once. This chain uses TRBV29-1 with TRBJ1-6; a possible D gene is TRBD1 (5 bases). Germline lookup yields CDR1 SQVTM and CDR2 ANQGSEA. The ends were cut back, 4 bases at V and 8 bases at J, with 12 bases in the middle. The CDR3 totals 13 residues. Here the CDR3 reads CSVVVTGDSPLHF. As DNA, the CDR3 is TGCAGCGTTGTCGTCACGGGGGATTCACCCCTCCACTTT.

V gene TRBV11-2 combines with J gene TRBJ2-1; 9 bases align to TRBD2. CDR1 and CDR2 (germline): SGHAT, FQNNGV. This CDR3 contains 14 residues. With V trimmed by 4 bases and J by 6 bases, 4 bases remained unmatched. DNA of the CDR3: TGTGCCAGCAGCTACGGGACTAGCATCAATGAGCAGTTCTTC. Translating gives CASSYGTSINEQFF.

The chain uses TRBV11-2 and TRBJ2-3, with D hard to call. The CDR3 spans 15 residues. V lost 3 bases to trimming and J lost 1 base, with 11 bases between them. Germline loops: CDR1 SGHAT, CDR2 FQNNGV. This CDR3 is CASSFISQGTDTQYF. CDR3 nucleotide sequence: TGTGCCAGCAGCTTTATTTCCCAGGGCACAGATACGCAGTATTTT.

This clone occurred a few times. The chain couples TRBV2 to TRBJ1-4; D not resolved. The CDR3 totals 13 residues. Trimming left V 9 bases short and J 6 bases short, with 14 bases between. The germline CDR1 and CDR2 sequences are SNHLY and FYNNEI. The CDR3 nucleotides are TGTGCCAGTACCTCTTTACCGGATGAAAAACTGTTTTTT. As protein: CASTSLPDEKLFF.

The chain has TRBV27 and TRBJ2-7, with TRBD1 identical over 7 bases. CDR1 is MNHEY and CDR2 is SMNVEV in the germline V gene (reference sequence). After removal of 3 bases from V and 4 bases from J, the junction contained 9 bases not matched to a gene. CDR3 length: 15 residues. CDR3 loop: CASSLAGTAYYEQYF. DNA for the CDR3: TGTGCCAGCAGTTTGGCCGGGACAGCCTATTACGAGCAGTACTTC.

The genes are TRBV25-1 and TRBJ2-2; 7 bases line up with TRBD1. The CDR3 sequence is 13 residues long. Losses at the gene ends were 4 bases for V and 5 bases for J; bases not matched to a gene: 1. The germline gives CDR1 MGHDK, CDR2 SYGVNS. The CDR3 loop reads CASSAQGTGELFF. The CDR3, as DNA: TGTGCCAGCAGTGCACAGGGGACCGGGGAGCTGTTTTTT.